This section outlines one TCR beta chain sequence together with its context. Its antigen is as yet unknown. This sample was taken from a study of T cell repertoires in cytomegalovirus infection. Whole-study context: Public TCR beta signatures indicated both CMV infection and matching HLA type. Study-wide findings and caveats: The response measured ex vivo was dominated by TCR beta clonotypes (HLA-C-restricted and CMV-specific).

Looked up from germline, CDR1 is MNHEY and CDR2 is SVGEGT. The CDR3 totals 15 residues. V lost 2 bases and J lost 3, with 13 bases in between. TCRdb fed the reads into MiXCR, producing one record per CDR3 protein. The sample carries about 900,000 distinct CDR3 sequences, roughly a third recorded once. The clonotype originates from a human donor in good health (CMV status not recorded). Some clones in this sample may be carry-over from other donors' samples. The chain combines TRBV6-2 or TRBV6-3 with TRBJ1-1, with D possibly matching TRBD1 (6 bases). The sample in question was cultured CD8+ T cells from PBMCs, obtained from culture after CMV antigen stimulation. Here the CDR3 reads CASSYRLTGHTEAFF. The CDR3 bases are TGTGCCAGCAGTTACCGTCTGACAGGACACACTGAAGCTTTCTTT.